This TCR beta chain was documented in a study of T cells in women clearing cervical HPV infection. Background on the study: Controls' single incident HPV16 infection cleared within 12 months without precancer. For cases, blood was sampled a median about 140 days after lesion detection, interquartile range roughly 80 to 220 days. Whole-study results and caveats: Cases and controls were distinguished at AUC approximately 0.8 by richness and V genes.

The trim removed 4 bases at V and 5 bases at J, leaving 7 bases unmatched. The CDR3 is 15 amino acids. Germline values: CDR1 WNHNN, CDR2 SYGVQD (reference sequence). Measured with immunoSEQ multiplex PCR; TCRdb has only the in-frame clones, and not every one. The sample data list 22,000 or so clones. As regards this clone: Its specificity is not known. The read gets to within 3 residues of the CDR3 end, and the germline J gene fills in the rest.

All donors had a single incident cervical HPV16 infection, not prevalent. Specimen: blood buffy coat. The TCR sequence derives from a woman between 18 and 70 years old with a cervical HPV16 infection that either progressed to CIN3+ or cleared (not recorded which). The rearrangement uses TRBV10-1 and TRBJ2-1; TRBD1 matches 8 bases. The covered CDR3 bases are TGCGCCAGCAGTGTAGCCAGGGGGCGGAACAATGAG. Its protein product is CASSVARGRNNE. The complete CDR3 reads CASSVARGRNNEQFF.